Presented here are 30 T cell receptor beta chains from one specimen sequenced in a study of blood T cell repertoires in COVID-19. Measured with immunoSEQ multiplex PCR; TCRdb has only the in-frame clones, and not every one. The data hold 91,000 or so clones, with roughly four fifths observed a single time. The sequencing sample was made of peripheral blood. Every receptor here comes from a man between 50 and 59 years old with active or convalescent COVID-19.

The rearrangement links TRBV28 to TRBJ1-5; 10 bases fit TRBD1. Germline CDR1 is MDHEN and CDR2 is SYDVKM. This CDR3 spans 15 amino acids. J gave up 5 bases and V 5 bases, and 6 bases lay outside the gene matches. In nucleotides, the CDR3 is TGTGCCAGCAGTCCCGGGACAGGGGTTTATCAGCCCCAGCATTTT. Its translation is CASSPGTGVYQPQHF.

This chain's CDR3 is CASSFDSVTYEQYV. Written as DNA, the CDR3 is TGTGCCAGCAGCTTTGACAGCGTAACCTACGAGCAGTACGTC. The chain is built from TRBV7-2 and TRBJ2-7; maybe TRBD1 (5 bases). Germline values: CDR1 SGHTA, CDR2 FQGNSA. V was shortened by 3 bases and J by 2 bases, with 11 bases between the two germline ends. The CDR3 is 14 residues long.

The CDR3 sequence is CASSMGVNTIYF. CDR3 DNA: TGTGCCAGTAGTATGGGCGTGAACACCATATATTTT. V usage is TRBV19 and J usage is TRBJ1-3; D not certain. V gave up 3 bases and J gave up 7 bases, with 7 bases separating them. The CDR3 runs to 12 residues. Germline V gene sequence: CDR1 LNHDA, CDR2 SQIVND (reference sequence).

The genes are TRBV9 and TRBJ2-3; no firm D call. Germline CDR1 reads SGDLS; CDR2 reads YYNGEE. The CDR3 consists of 14 residues. V lost 3 bases to trimming and J lost 3 bases, with 11 bases between them. CDR3 nucleotide sequence: TGTGCCAGCAGCGCCCCCTCTAAGACAGATACGCAGTATTTT. Translating it yields CASSAPSKTDTQYF.

This clone was seen a few times. This sequence joins TRBV28 and TRBJ2-3; 8 bases agree with TRBD2. This CDR3 spans 18 amino acids. Germline CDR1 MDHEN, CDR2 SYDVKM. V lost 3 bases, J lost 4 bases, and 15 bases stayed unmatched. In DNA, the CDR3 is TGTGCCAGCAGTTTTCGTCGGGTCTTAGCGGGGTTATCAGATACGCAGTATTTT. Protein product: CASSFRRVLAGLSDTQYF. The full variable domain, rest sourced from reference TRBV28 and TRBJ2-3, is DVKVTQSSRYLVKRTGEKVFLECVQDMDHENMFWYRQDPGLGLRLIYFSYDVKMKEKGDIPEGYSVSREKKERFSLILESASTNQTSMYLCASSFRRVLAGLSDTQYFGPGTRLTVL.

The chain combines TRBV6-5 with TRBJ1-3, with 7 nucleotides matching TRBD1. V was clipped by 7 bases and J by 3 bases; unmatched bases: 6. This CDR3 is 14 amino acids long. Germline-derived CDR1 and CDR2 are MNHEY and SVGAGI. This CDR3 reads CASTEGARGNTIYF. In nucleotides, the CDR3 is TGTGCCAGCACCGAGGGGGCGCGTGGAAACACCATATATTTT.

The table lists this clone with many counts. The chain uses TRBV7-2 and TRBJ2-7; 8 nucleotides match TRBD1. This CDR3 has 15 amino acids. The germline CDR1 and CDR2 sequences are SGHTA and FQGNSA. Unmatched junction bases numbered 8, after V lost 5 bases and J lost 2 bases. The CDR3 is CASSATGQAAYEQYF. For the CDR3, the DNA is TGTGCCAGCAGCGCCACGGGACAGGCCGCCTACGAGCAGTACTTC.

The chain couples TRBV19 to TRBJ1-6; D remains unclear. The germline gives CDR1 LNHDA, CDR2 SQIVND (reference sequence). This CDR3 spans 12 amino acids. The ends were cut back, 5 bases at V and 10 bases at J, with 9 bases in the middle. The CDR3 region is CASSFHQSPLHF. The CDR3 DNA is TGTGCCAGTAGTTTTCATCAGTCACCCCTCCACTTT.

This chain links TRBV7-2 with TRBJ1-2; D is possibly TRBD1 (6 bases). Germline-derived CDR1 and CDR2 are SGHTA and FQGNSA. Trimming stripped 5 bases from V and 7 bases from J, with 17 bases between. The CDR3 runs to 14 residues. The CDR3 DNA reads as TGTGCCAGCAGCCCCAGGGGCGAGTCCTCTGGCTACACCTTC. Translation: CASSPRGESSGYTF.

This clone was counted between two and nine times. This chain uses TRBV5-5 with TRBJ1-3, with 9 positions matching TRBD1. After removal of 4 bases from V and 5 bases from J, the junction contained 7 bases not matched to a gene. Germline-derived CDR1 and CDR2 are SGHKS and YYEKEE (reference sequence). CDR3 length: 15 amino acids. In DNA, the CDR3 is TGTGCCAGCAGCCCCTGGACAGGGGATCGAAACACCATATATTTT. Its protein product is CASSPWTGDRNTIYF.

The V and J genes are TRBV18 and TRBJ2-7; 13 bases map to TRBD2. This CDR3 is built from 14 residues. The J segment lost 2 bases and the V segment lost 6 bases, leaving 1 base of the junction unmatched. From germline, CDR1 is KGHSH and CDR2 LQKENI. The CDR3: CASSGTSGTYEQYF. DNA for the CDR3: TGTGCCAGCTCCGGGACTAGCGGGACCTACGAGCAGTACTTC.

The chain carries TRBV19 and TRBJ2-7, with D possibly being TRBD1 (5 bases). The V end lost 6 bases, the J end lost 0 bases, and 9 bases lay between the germline ends. This CDR3 has 13 amino acids. Germline CDR1 and CDR2: LNHDA and SQIVND (reference sequence). This chain's CDR3 is CASRDKSSYEQYF. As DNA, the CDR3 is TGTGCCAGTAGGGACAAAAGCTCCTACGAGCAGTACTTC.

J is TRBJ2-7 and V is TRBV28; possibly TRBD1 for D (5 bases). Germline values: CDR1 MDHEN, CDR2 SYDVKM. The V and J ends lost 2 bases and 3 bases respectively, with 11 bases between them. The CDR3 spans 14 residues. The CDR3, as DNA: TGTGCCAGCAGTTTAGGGGCAGGAGACTACGAGCAGTACTTC. Translated: CASSLGAGDYEQYF.

This clone was observed a handful of times. This chain links TRBV29-1 with TRBJ2-4, with D perhaps TRBD2 (7 bases). The germline gives CDR1 SQVTM, CDR2 ANQGSEA. The CDR3 consists of 12 residues. The V gene lost 5 bases and the J gene lost 6 bases, with 11 bases spanning the gap. In DNA form, the CDR3 reads TGCAGCGTTCACAGGGAGGGAAACATTCAGTACTTC. It yields the protein CSVHREGNIQYF.

The rearrangement links TRBV19 to TRBJ2-7, with 11 bases that match TRBD2. This CDR3 is 15 amino acids long. The V and J ends lost 5 bases and 5 bases, in that order; junction bases with no gene match: 8. Per the germline V gene, CDR1 is LNHDA and CDR2 is SQIVND (reference sequence). The CDR3 loop is CASSPSASGGNEQYF. For the CDR3, the DNA is TGTGCCAGTAGTCCCTCCGCTAGCGGGGGGAACGAGCAGTACTTC. Full variable domain (outside the CDR3, taken from reference TRBV19 and TRBJ2-7): DGGITQSPKYLFRKEGQNVTLSCEQNLNHDAMYWYRQDPGQGLRLIYYSQIVNDFQKGDIAEGYSVSREKKESFPLTVTSAQKNPTAFYLCASSPSASGGNEQYFGPGTRLTVT.

V usage is TRBV10-3 and J usage is TRBJ2-3; D is possibly TRBD1 (5 bases). This CDR3 spans 13 amino acids. Germline values: CDR1 ENHRY, CDR2 SYGVKD. V lost 5 bases and J lost 2, with 8 bases in between. Here the CDR3 reads CAISLGPTDTQYF. For the CDR3, the DNA is TGTGCCATCAGTTTGGGGCCCACAGATACGCAGTATTTT.

V gene TRBV7-9 combines with J gene TRBJ1-6; TRBD1 might be the D (6 bases). Trimming pared 2 bases from V and 10 bases from J, leaving 12 bases between. The CDR3 runs to 14 residues. CDR1 and CDR2 from the germline V gene are SEHNR and FQNEAQ (reference sequence). CDR3: CASSLQGNLSPLHF. CDR3 bases: TGTGCCAGCAGCTTACAGGGGAATCTATCACCCCTCCACTTT.

The rearrangement uses TRBV6-5 and TRBJ2-2; 8 positions agree with TRBD1. The V segment lost 10 bases and the J segment 4 bases; nucleotides outside the gene matches: 11. Germline CDR1 is MNHEY and CDR2 is SVGAGI. The CDR3 totals 15 residues. This CDR3 reads CATRPQGAGTGELFF. CDR3 coding DNA: TGTGCCACCAGGCCCCAGGGGGCGGGCACCGGGGAGCTGTTTTTT.

This clone has only one observation. The CDR3 loop is CASSGLAGNTQYF. CDR3 in DNA: TGTGCCAGTAGCGGGCTAGCGGGGAATACGCAGTATTTT. The chain carries TRBV19 and TRBJ2-3, with 9 bases lining up with TRBD2. Germline V gene lookup returns CDR1 LNHDA and CDR2 SQIVND (reference sequence). This CDR3 has 13 amino acids. Germline trimming cut 6 bases from V and 7 bases from J; bases unmatched to any gene: 5.

The rearrangement joins TRBV27 to TRBJ1-2; the match to TRBD1 covers 8 bases. Germline V gene lookup returns CDR1 MNHEY and CDR2 SMNVEV (reference sequence). Trimming took 4 bases from V and 3 from J; bases not matched to a gene: 7. The CDR3 loop spans 15 amino acids. CDR3 protein: CASSSDRGIDYGYTF. CDR3 sequence (DNA): TGTGCCAGCAGTTCCGACAGGGGTATAGACTATGGCTACACCTTC.

The V and J genes are TRBV19 and TRBJ2-3; 8 bases line up with TRBD1. The CDR3 covers 14 residues. Losses at the gene ends were 0 bases for V and 13 bases for J; bases not matched to a gene: 9. Looked up from germline, CDR1 is LNHDA and CDR2 is SQIVND (reference sequence). CDR3 loop: CASSIELGRDRKYF. The DNA of the CDR3 is TGTGCCAGTAGTATAGAACTCGGCCGGGACAGGAAGTATTTT.

Here the CDR3 DNA reads TGTGCCAGCAGCGTAGGAGTCGGGGTGAGGGATGAAAAACTGTTTTTT. Translated: CASSVGVGVRDEKLFF. The genes are TRBV9 and TRBJ1-4; D gene uncertain. The ends were cut back, 0 bases at V and 6 bases at J, with 15 bases in the middle. From germline, CDR1 is SGDLS and CDR2 YYNGEE. The CDR3 covers 16 residues.

V gene TRBV27 combines with J gene TRBJ1-1; no definite D call. CDR1 is MNHEY and CDR2 is SMNVEV in the germline V gene (reference sequence). The CDR3 contains 13 residues. With 2 bases removed from V and 3 bases from J, the gap between germline ends came to 7 bases. This CDR3 is CASSLRPDTEAFF. Written as DNA, the CDR3 is TGTGCCAGCAGTTTACGTCCGGACACTGAAGCTTTCTTT.

CDR3 sequence reads: CASSITSGSPYEQYF. CDR3 nucleotides: TGTGCCAGTAGTATTACTAGCGGTTCTCCCTACGAGCAGTACTTC. This sequence joins TRBV19 and TRBJ2-7; 8 bases are shared with TRBD2. The V gene end was trimmed by 3 bases and the J gene end by 2 bases; junction bases not matched to a gene: 6. The CDR3 contains 15 residues. Per germline, CDR1 LNHDA and CDR2 SQIVND (reference sequence).

The V gene is TRBV28, the J gene TRBJ1-6; no reliable D call. The CDR3 length is 14 residues. CDR1 is MDHEN and CDR2 is SYDVKM in the germline V gene. The V end was cut by 2 bases, the J end by 7 bases, with 9 bases between. The CDR3 region is CASSLREGNSPLHF. The CDR3 DNA is TGTGCCAGCAGTTTAAGGGAGGGCAATTCACCCCTCCACTTT.

The rearrangement joins TRBV4-2 to TRBJ2-5; 8 nucleotides align to TRBD2. After removal of 1 base from V and 3 bases from J, the junction contained 7 bases not matched to a gene. CDR1 and CDR2 (germline): LGHNA, YNFKEQ. The CDR3 has 16 residues. CDR3 nucleotide sequence: TGTGCCAGCAGCCAAGCTAGCGGGCAAATCGAAGAGACCCAGTACTTC. The encoded protein is CASSQASGQIEETQYF.

This clone appeared once. The J gene is TRBJ1-1, the V gene TRBV29-1; TRBD1 matches at 9 bases. This CDR3 has 13 amino acids. Germline trimming cut 2 bases from V and 8 bases from J; bases unmatched to any gene: 6. CDR1 is SQVTM, CDR2 ANQGSEA, per germline. The CDR3 DNA sequence: TGCAGCGTTGAAAAGGGACAGGGATGGGAAGCTTTCTTT. It yields the protein CSVEKGQGWEAFF.

This chain joins TRBV7-2 and TRBJ2-7, with 7 nucleotides matching TRBD1. V lost 4 bases and J lost 6; bases outside the gene matches: 6. Germline V gives CDR1 SGHTA, CDR2 FQGNSA. CDR3 length equals 13 residues. The CDR3 DNA is TGTGCCAGCAGCTCCCCGGGACAGTTCGAGCAGTACGTC. The encoded protein is CASSSPGQFEQYV.

The chain joins TRBV27 to TRBJ1-5; D perhaps matches TRBD1 (5 bases). This CDR3 has 15 residues. Germline V CDR1 and CDR2: MNHEY, SMNVEV (reference sequence). Trimming shortened V by 4 bases and J by 0 bases, and 10 bases separated the two germline ends. The CDR3 nucleotides read TGTGCCAGCAGTTCCCTGGACACTAGCAATCAGCCCCAGCATTTT. Translation gives CASSSLDTSNQPQHF.

There are a few counts of this clone. The chain carries TRBV10-3 and TRBJ2-5; 8 bases fit TRBD2. Germline V gene data show CDR1 as ENHRY and CDR2 as SYGVKD. The CDR3 has 14 amino acids. With V trimmed by 10 bases and J by 2 bases, 9 bases remained unmatched. The CDR3 sequence is CATARASGQETQYF. The CDR3 DNA sequence: TGTGCCACCGCTCGGGCTAGCGGGCAAGAGACCCAGTACTTC.